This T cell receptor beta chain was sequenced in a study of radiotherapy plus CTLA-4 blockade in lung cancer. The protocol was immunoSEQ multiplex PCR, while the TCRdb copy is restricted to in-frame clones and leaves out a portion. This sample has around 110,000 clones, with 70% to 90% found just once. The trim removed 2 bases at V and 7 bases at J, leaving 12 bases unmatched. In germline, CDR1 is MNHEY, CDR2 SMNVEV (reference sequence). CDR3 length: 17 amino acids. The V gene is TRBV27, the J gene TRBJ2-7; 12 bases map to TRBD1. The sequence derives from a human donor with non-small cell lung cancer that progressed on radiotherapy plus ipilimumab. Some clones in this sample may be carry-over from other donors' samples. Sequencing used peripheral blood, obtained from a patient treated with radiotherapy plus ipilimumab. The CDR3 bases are TGTGCCAGCAGTTTAGGGACCCGGGACAGGGGGCTTGGGGAGCAGTACTTC. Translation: CASSLGTRDRGLGEQYF.